These 21 T cell receptor beta chains originate from one sample sequenced in a study of shared clonotypes between healthy human individuals. Measured with immunoSEQ multiplex PCR; TCRdb has only the in-frame clones, and not every one. The sample holds more than 1 million clones; approximately 78% are singletons and the top ten take 0.4% to 0.55%. Specimen: memory CD4+ T cells from PBMCs. Subset noted: CD45RA-negative fraction. The receptors were gathered from a man between 18 and 35 years old in good health. Some clones in this sample may be carry-over from other donors' samples.

The rearrangement uses TRBV29-1 and TRBJ2-1; no reliable D call. The CDR3 totals 15 residues. Germline CDR1 is SQVTM and CDR2 is ANQGSEA. V lost 6 bases and J lost 3, with 18 bases in between. CDR3 in amino acids: CSVCPSGWDYNEQFF. Written as DNA, the CDR3 is TGCAGCGTCTGCCCCAGTGGATGGGACTACAATGAGCAGTTCTTC.

The V call is TRBV6-1, the J call TRBJ1-5, with 11 bases identical to TRBD1. V lost 1 base, J lost 2 bases, and 10 bases stayed unmatched. CDR3 length equals 19 residues. Per the germline V gene, CDR1 is MNHNS and CDR2 is SASEGT. The CDR3 coding sequence is TGTGCCAGCAGTGAAGGGGCGGACAGGGGGCTCAGGGGCAATCAGCCCCAGCATTTT. It translates to CASSEGADRGLRGNQPQHF.

The J gene is TRBJ2-2, the V gene TRBV6-5; D unresolved. CDR1 MNHEY and CDR2 SVGAGI come from the germline V gene. V was pared by 6 bases and J by 8 bases, with 19 bases between. The CDR3 is 15 amino acids. CDR3 residues: CASSPRGSPRGELFF. The DNA for the CDR3 is TGTGCCAGCAGCCCTCGCGGATCACCCAGAGGGGAGCTGTTTTTT.

This clone has just a few counts. The V call is TRBV6-5, the J call TRBJ1-4; 7 bases line up with TRBD1. V shed 5 bases and J 2 bases; nucleotides not matched to a gene: 2. The CDR3 is made up of 14 amino acids. Germline loops: CDR1 MNHEY, CDR2 SVGAGI. CDR3 sequence: CASSPTGTNEKLFF. The CDR3 DNA reads TGTGCCAGCAGTCCGACAGGGACTAATGAAAAACTGTTTTTT.

The chain combines TRBV5-1 with TRBJ1-1; D might be TRBD1 (5 bases). The germline V gene has CDR1 SGHRS and CDR2 YFSETQ. The CDR3 has 14 amino acids. V was clipped by 1 base and J by 7 bases, with 14 bases between them. In DNA form, the CDR3 reads TGCGCCAGCAGCTTGCGGGGGGGATCCTATGAAGCTTTCTTT. Amino acids: CASSLRGGSYEAFF.

This rearrangement joins TRBV7-3 to TRBJ2-7; TRBD2 is a possible D gene (5 bases). Trimming left V 4 bases short and J 2 bases short, with 18 bases between. The length of the CDR3 is 16 residues. Germline loops: CDR1 SGHTA, CDR2 FQGTGA. CDR3 nucleotide sequence: TGTGCCAGCAGCTCCCGCCAGCGGACGTTGGCCTACGAGCAGTACTTC. Translated, it gives CASSSRQRTLAYEQYF.

This clone showed up many times. The J gene is TRBJ1-1, the V gene TRBV7-8; D not resolved. Germline V gene lookup returns CDR1 SGHVS and CDR2 FQNEAQ. Trimming shortened V by 0 bases and J by 0 bases, and 11 bases separated the two germline ends. This CDR3 is built from 16 residues. The CDR3 is CASSLAVSPVNTEAFF. In DNA form, the CDR3 reads TGTGCCAGCAGCTTAGCAGTCAGTCCGGTGAACACTGAAGCTTTCTTT.

The CDR3 is CAIRGHATDTQYF. In nucleotides, the CDR3 is TGTGCCATCAGAGGACACGCCACAGATACGCAGTATTTT. The gene calls are TRBV10-3 and TRBJ2-3; perhaps TRBD1 as D (5 bases). The CDR3 sequence is 13 residues long. Trimming took off 6 bases at V and 2 bases at J, with 9 bases between the two ends. Germline V gene lookup returns CDR1 ENHRY and CDR2 SYGVKD.

J is TRBJ2-7 and V is TRBV18; D unresolved. The V gene lost 0 bases and the J gene lost 3 bases, with 18 bases spanning the gap. The germline V gene encodes CDR1 KGHSH and CDR2 LQKENI. This CDR3 spans 17 amino acids. The DNA for the CDR3 is TGTGCCAGCTCACCACCAACTGGGCAGGAAAACTTCTACGAGCAGTACTTC. This sequence encodes CASSPPTGQENFYEQYF.

This chain connects TRBV2 to TRBJ1-1; TRBD1 aligns across 7 bases. Looked up from germline, CDR1 is SNHLY and CDR2 is FYNNEI. This CDR3 has 16 amino acids. The V segment lost 3 bases and the J segment 4 bases; nucleotides outside the gene matches: 11. The CDR3 loop is CASSERQGTSGTEAFF. CDR3 DNA: TGTGCCAGCAGTGAGCGACAGGGAACGTCGGGCACTGAAGCTTTCTTT.

The chain uses TRBV5-7 and TRBJ2-4; possibly TRBD2 for D (5 bases). TRBV5-7 is given ORF status, its function remaining uncertain. V lost 3 bases and J 1 base, leaving 14 bases between the germline ends. CDR3 length equals 16 residues. This CDR3 reads CASSSPGYLAKNIQYF. CDR3 coding DNA: TGTGCCAGCAGCTCCCCGGGGTACTTGGCCAAAAACATTCAGTACTTC.

The chain uses TRBV7-9 and TRBJ1-6, with D perhaps matching TRBD1 (5 bases). Trimming stripped 11 bases from V and 0 bases from J, with 14 bases between. The CDR3 consists of 15 residues. Germline lookup yields CDR1 SEHNR and CDR2 FQNEAQ (reference sequence). The CDR3 is CAGGDASSYNSPLHF. CDR3 DNA: TGTGCCGGAGGGGACGCGAGCTCCTATAATTCACCCCTCCACTTT.

This clone was recorded only once. The sample contains more than one DNA sequence encoding this CDR3. The chain combines TRBV5-1 with TRBJ2-7, with 9 positions matching TRBD2. J lost 4 bases, V lost 2 bases, and 4 bases had no gene match. CDR1 and CDR2 (germline): SGHRS, YFSETQ. The CDR3 consists of 14 residues. The CDR3 region is CASSLGSGSYEQYF. In DNA, the CDR3 is TGCGCCAGCAGCTTAGGTAGCGGGAGTTACGAGCAGTACTTC.

This chain links TRBV7-2 with TRBJ2-7, with 9 bases aligning to TRBD2. V gave up 4 bases and J gave up 0 bases; unmatched junction bases: 4. CDR1 is SGHTA and CDR2 is FQGNSA in the germline V gene. The CDR3 loop spans 15 amino acids. Written as DNA, the CDR3 is TGTGCCAGCAGCTCTCTAGCGGGGCTCTCCTACGAGCAGTACTTC. It is translated as CASSSLAGLSYEQYF. The complete variable domain, with remaining parts taken from reference TRBV7-2 and TRBJ2-7, reads GAGVSQSPSNKVTEKGKDVELRCDPISGHTALYWYRQSLGQGLEFLIYFQGNSAPDKSGLPSDRFSAERTGGSVSTLTIQRTQQEDSAVYLCASSSLAGLSYEQYFGPGTRLTVT.

The chain combines TRBV30 with TRBJ1-2, with a possible D match to TRBD1 (5 bases). CDR1 and CDR2 (germline): GTSNPN, SVGIG (reference sequence). V was cut by 2 bases and J by 4 bases, with 17 bases left in between. The CDR3 is 15 amino acids. The DNA for the CDR3 is TGTGCCTGGAGTCAAGGGGCAGGCAAAACCTATGGCTACACCTTC. Protein: CAWSQGAGKTYGYTF.

This clone appeared once. V and J are TRBV5-5 and TRBJ1-2; D is ambiguous. V dropped 6 bases and J dropped 8 bases, with 14 bases sitting between them. Germline-derived CDR1 and CDR2 are SGHKS and YYEKEE (reference sequence). The CDR3 covers 12 residues. CDR3: CASTWARKGYTF. The CDR3 DNA reads TGTGCCAGCACCTGGGCCAGGAAGGGCTACACCTTC.

The chain joins TRBV21-1 to TRBJ1-1; the table's D call, TRBD1, has no DNA check behind it. TRBV21-1 represents a pseudogene. This CDR3 comprises 16 residues. The CDR3 region is CASSKARYRDTMGAFF. DNA for the CDR3: TGTGCCAGCAGCAAAGCGCGATACCGGGACACCATGGGAGCTTTCTTT.

This clone was recorded only once. The chain has TRBV14 and TRBJ2-1; the D is unclear. The CDR3 length is 15 residues. V lost 2 bases and J lost 2, with 10 bases in between. The germline CDR1 and CDR2 sequences are SGHDN and FVKESK. The DNA for the CDR3 is TGTGCCAGCAGCCAAAGGCCTGGAACCTACAATGAGCAGTTCTTC. Protein: CASSQRPGTYNEQFF.

The CDR3 DNA follows: TGTGCCAGCAGCTTAGAGCCGGGGGTCGGGGAGCTGTTTTTT. Translated: CASSLEPGVGELFF. The rearrangement links TRBV7-2 to TRBJ2-2, with a tentative D call TRBD2 (6 bases). The CDR3 totals 14 residues. In germline, CDR1 is SGHTA, CDR2 FQGNSA. V was trimmed by 1 base and J by 7 bases, leaving 10 bases between them.

The V call is TRBV5-8, the J call TRBJ1-5, with a weak D call TRBD1 (6 bases). The CDR3 totals 14 residues. V dropped 4 bases and J dropped 4 bases, with 12 bases sitting between them. From germline, CDR1 is SGHTS and CDR2 YDEGEE. The DNA for the CDR3 is TGTGCCAGCAGCCTCAGGGGTTTTAATCAGCCCCAGCATTTT. Protein: CASSLRGFNQPQHF.

The chain has TRBV7-3 and TRBJ2-3; 8 bases map to TRBD1. CDR1 SGHTA and CDR2 FQGTGA come from the germline V gene. Trimming cost V 4 bases and J 2 bases; bases outside gene matches: 2. The CDR3 spans 14 residues. CDR3 DNA: TGTGCCAGCAGCTCGGGACAGGACACAGATACGCAGTATTTT. Amino acids: CASSSGQDTDTQYF. The entire variable domain, with the rest obtained from reference TRBV7-3 and TRBJ2-3, is as follows: GAGVSQTPSNKVTEKGKYVELRCDPISGHTALYWYRQSLGQGPEFLIYFQGTGAADDSGLPNDRFFAVRPEGSVSTLKIQRTERGDSAVYLCASSSGQDTDTQYFGPGTRLTVL.